The clone carrying this T cell receptor beta chain was observed a few times. Its target is not known. The identical CDR3 is also encoded by other nucleotide sequences in the sample. Clones were sequenced by immunoSEQ multiplex PCR, and TCRdb holds only the in-frame ones, with some missing. The table has tens of thousands of clones, roughly 84% seen once. This CDR3 has 13 residues. Looked up from germline, CDR1 is MNHNS and CDR2 is SASEGT. J gave up 6 bases and V 4 bases, and 3 bases lay outside the gene matches. These data belong to a study of PD-L1 blockade in urothelial cancer. Across the whole study: Beginning around 2014, patients received atezolizumab, given as 1,200 mg intravenously every 3 weeks.

Sample time point: pretreatment peripheral blood. Locally advanced or metastatic urothelial carcinoma was present in patients. Findings and caveats of the study: Those with durable benefit had larger increases in tumor-associated blood clones at 3 weeks. A pretreatment blood TCR clonality that fell below the median predicted better progression-free and overall survival.

The chain has TRBV6-1 and TRBJ1-5; 7 bases are a match to TRBD1. The receptor was derived from a woman aged 70 to 79 with urothelial cancer. Sequencing was performed on PBMCs, taken around atezolizumab (anti-PD-L1) treatment. The CDR3 here is CASSGQGSQPQHF. The CDR3 DNA is TGTGCCAGCAGTGGACAGGGAAGTCAGCCCCAGCATTTT.